This TCR beta chain was sequenced during a study of cytomegalovirus exposure and HLA in healthy donors. Remarks on this clone: Other nucleotide sequences in the sample specify the same CDR3.

The data were produced by immunoSEQ multiplex PCR, yet TCRdb's version contains in-frame clones alone and is incomplete. The sample has approximately 260,000 clones, approximately 83% seen once; the top ten hold 0.95% to 1.5%. Trimming removed 0 bases from V and 4 bases from J; junction bases left unmatched: 4. This CDR3 is 16 amino acids long. From germline, CDR1 is SGHRS and CDR2 YFSETQ. The gene calls are TRBV5-1 and TRBJ2-1, with TRBD2 matching 10 bases. The clonotype originates from a woman between 25 and 40 years old in good health and CMV-seropositive. Sequenced sample: PBMCs. The CDR3 region is CASSLGAGGFYNEQFF. CDR3 coding DNA: TGCGCCAGCAGCTTGGGAGCGGGAGGGTTTTACAATGAGCAGTTCTTC.